Sequencing of this TCR beta chain was carried out in a study of blood T cell repertoires in COVID-19. The V end was cut by 1 base, the J end by 7 bases, with 10 bases between. This CDR3 spans 13 amino acids. Repertoires were generated with immunoSEQ multiplex PCR, while TCRdb's copy carries only in-frame clones and drops some. The data show over 80,000 clones, roughly 90% seen once. Sequencing was carried out using peripheral blood. The rearrangement uses TRBV12-3 or TRBV12-4 and TRBJ2-5; possibly TRBD2 for D (6 bases). The source is a man in his fifties or sixties with acute or convalescent COVID-19. CDR3 in amino acids: CASSLGGEVTQYF. Here the CDR3 DNA reads TGTGCCAGCAGTTTAGGGGGGGAAGTGACCCAGTACTTC.